These 3 T cell receptor beta chains share one sample of origin, sequenced in a study of CD8+ T cells in alopecia areata (dated by TCRdb to between 2018 and 2020). According to the study, the label for this sample's time point signals: baseline before oral tofacitinib. Receptors were amplified or captured by the immunoSEQ multiplex PCR assay. To provide template for TCR sequencing, every sample had RNA extracted and reverse transcribed into cDNA. The table was pulled from immuneACCESS by TCRdb, which kept in-frame rearrangements only. Such tables lose some clones; where checked, under half of the loss comes from unresolved V genes, and the rest has no known cause. The sample table contains about 180,000 clones; only one count was recorded for less than 80% of them. The ten largest clones represent about an eighth of the sample. The source was CD8+ T cells sorted from blood, collected at week 0. Every receptor here comes from a human donor with alopecia areata.

This clone was detected once. CDR3 bases: TGCGCCAGCAGCTTGGCACAGGGTTCCGACTATGGCTACACCTTC. It encodes CASSLAQGSDYGYTF. This chain links TRBV5-1 with TRBJ1-2; possibly TRBD1 for D (6 bases). V lost 0 bases and J 3 bases, leaving 12 bases between the germline ends. Per the germline V gene, CDR1 is SGHRS and CDR2 is YFSETQ. The CDR3 length is 15 residues. Filled out from reference TRBV5-1 and TRBJ1-2, the complete variable domain reads KAGVTQTPRYLIKTRGQQVTLSCSPISGHRSVSWYQQTPGQGLQFLFEYFSETQRNKGNFPGRFSGRQFSNSRSEMNVSTLELGDSALYLCASSLAQGSDYGYTFGSGTRLTVV.

V usage is TRBV14 and J usage is TRBJ1-5; D remains unclear. The germline CDR1 and CDR2 sequences are SGHDN and FVKESK. V was clipped by 0 bases and J by 6 bases, with 6 bases between them. This CDR3 is built from 13 residues. Written as DNA, the CDR3 is TGTGCCAGCAGCCAAGAACGGAGTCAGCCCCAGCATTTT. This sequence encodes CASSQERSQPQHF.

The table lists this clone with a few counts. The J gene is TRBJ2-3, the V gene TRBV19; 10 bases align to TRBD2. There are 16 residues in the CDR3. V gave up 5 bases and J gave up 2 bases; unmatched junction bases: 7. CDR1 LNHDA and CDR2 SQIVND come from the germline V gene (reference sequence). The chain's CDR3 is CASSASGGALTDTQYF. The CDR3 DNA is TGTGCCAGTAGTGCTAGCGGGGGCGCACTCACAGATACGCAGTATTTT.